This TCR beta chain is from a study of tumor T cells in aggressive B-cell lymphoma. This clone has just one count. From germline, CDR1 is SGHRS and CDR2 YFSETQ. J gave up 5 bases and V 1 base, and 6 bases lay outside the gene matches. This CDR3 is built from 15 residues. The method was immunoSEQ multiplex PCR; TCRdb's version includes in-frame clones alone and lacks a portion of them. Of about 9,800 clones in the sample, 70% to 90% were seen once. The origin of this receptor is an adult with diffuse large B cell lymphoma. What was sequenced was tumor tissue. The rearrangement links TRBV5-1 to TRBJ2-1, with 7 bases identical to TRBD1. The CDR3 coding sequence is TGCGCCAGCAGCTTGTTGACAGGGCTTCACAATGAGCAGTTCTTC. Protein: CASSLLTGLHNEQFF. Full variable domain (missing parts from reference TRBV5-1 and TRBJ2-1): KAGVTQTPRYLIKTRGQQVTLSCSPISGHRSVSWYQQTPGQGLQFLFEYFSETQRNKGNFPGRFSGRQFSNSRSEMNVSTLELGDSALYLCASSLLTGLHNEQFFGPGTRLTVL.